A selection of T cell receptor beta chains follows, all from one sample in a study of STAT5B mutations in CD4+ large granular lymphocyte leukemia. Sequencing used immunoSEQ multiplex PCR; TCRdb keeps in-frame clones, though not all of them. This sample has about 35,000 clones, with about 76% found just once. Sequencing was carried out using CD4+ T cells from blood buffy coats. These receptors came from a human donor in good health. Each CDR3 is given with its conserved first and last residue. D genes are given only for firm matches. Not all rows give a size; the values are once, few, many and, for expanded clones, a class.

cdr3_length	v_call	clone_size	d_call	j_call	cdr3_nt	cdr3_aa
14	TRBV5-8	.	.	TRBJ2-5	TGTGCCAGCAGCCCCCGAACCTTGAGGGAGACCCAGTACTTC	CASSPRTLRETQYF
14	TRBV6-5	.	TRBD1	TRBJ1-1	TGTGCCAGCAGGAACAGGGGAGTTGGGACTGAAGCTTTCTTT	CASRNRGVGTEAFF
16	TRBV5-4	.	.	TRBJ2-2	TGTGCCAGCAGCTTGGACCCAGGGGCTCGAGTCGGGGAGCTGTTTTTT	CASSLDPGARVGELFF
13	TRBV19	.	.	TRBJ2-2	TGTGCCAGTAGTTCCGGACCAACCGGGGAGCTGTTTTTT	CASSSGPTGELFF
14	TRBV11-2	.	.	TRBJ1-4	TGTGCCAGCAGCGGGGGCCGGTCTAATGAAAAACTGTTTTTT	CASSGGRSNEKLFF
11	TRBV5-6	few	.	TRBJ2-7	TGTGCCAGCAGCAGGAAGGACGTGCAGTACTTC	CASSRKDVQYF
14	TRBV5-4	.	TRBD1	TRBJ1-3	TGTGCCAGCAGCATCGGGACAGGGAGAAACACCATATATTTT	CASSIGTGRNTIYF
13	TRBV10-1	.	TRBD1	TRBJ2-5	TGCGCCAGCAGTGAGGGGACAGAAGAGACCCAGTACTTC	CASSEGTEETQYF
15	TRBV7-8	.	.	TRBJ2-4	TGTGCCAGCAGCCGTCGAGGGGAGTCGCAAAACATTCAGTACTTC	CASSRRGESQNIQYF
18	TRBV11-2	.	.	TRBJ2-7	TGTGCCAGCAGCTCTTGGGGTTCGGGTAGGGGCAGGTCCTACGAGCAGTACTTC	CASSSWGSGRGRSYEQYF
16	TRBV7-6	.	TRBD1	TRBJ1-2	TGTGCCAGCAGACCTATCGGACAGGGAATTAACTATGGCTACACCTTC	CASRPIGQGINYGYTF
14	TRBV2	.	TRBD2	TRBJ2-4	TGTGCCAGCAGGGGACTAGCTGGGCCAAACATTCAGTACTTC	CASRGLAGPNIQYF
13	TRBV6-1	.	.	TRBJ1-1	TGTGCCAGCAGCTTGGGGGGCCACACTGAAGCTTTCTTT	CASSLGGHTEAFF
13	TRBV2	.	.	TRBJ1-1	TGTGCCAGCACTTTCGACAGGAACACTGAAGCTTTCTTT	CASTFDRNTEAFF
15	TRBV11-2	.	TRBD1	TRBJ1-2	TGTGCCAGCAGCCCCTGGGACAGGCAAACCTATGGCTACACCTTC	CASSPWDRQTYGYTF
14	TRBV6-5	.	.	TRBJ1-1	TGTGCCAGCAGGGTAGAAGCTCGGGACACTGAAGCTTTCTTT	CASRVEARDTEAFF
13	TRBV6-4	.	.	TRBJ1-1	TGTGCCAGCAGTGTGGCGTTGAACACTGAAGCTTTCTTT	CASSVALNTEAFF
15	TRBV6-5	.	.	TRBJ2-7	TGTGCCAGCAGCACATGGGTTCCAGGGGTCCACGAGCAGTACTTC	CASSTWVPGVHEQYF
12	TRBV6-5	.	.	TRBJ2-5	TGTGCCAGCAGAGGCCCCCAAGAGACCCAGTACTTC	CASRGPQETQYF
18	TRBV18	.	.	TRBJ2-6	TGTGCCAGCTCACCACCGTACAGATTCGACTCTGGGGCCAACGTCCTGACTTTC	CASSPPYRFDSGANVLTF
14	TRBV28	.	TRBD1	TRBJ2-7	TGTGCCAGTTATGACAGGGGGGTACCCTACGAGCAGTACTTC	CASYDRGVPYEQYF
17	TRBV9	.	.	TRBJ2-7	TGTGCCAGCAGCCCACACCAGGACATCTCCAGGGTCTACGAGCAGTACTTC	CASSPHQDISRVYEQYF
15	TRBV4-1	.	TRBD1	TRBJ2-7	TGCGCCAGCAGCCTGAGGACAGGGGGGCACGTCGAGCAGTACTTC	CASSLRTGGHVEQYF
13	TRBV14	few	.	TRBJ1-1	TGTGCCAGCAGCCAAGTTGTGAACACTGAAGCTTTCTTT	CASSQVVNTEAFF
13	TRBV5-1	.	.	TRBJ2-5	TGCGCCAGTAGTCGGGACTTCCAAGAGACCCAGTACTTC	CASSRDFQETQYF
14	TRBV5-1	few	.	TRBJ1-2	TGCGCCAGCAGCCCACGGACAGATAACTATGGCTACACCTTC	CASSPRTDNYGYTF
15	TRBV7-9	few	TRBD1	TRBJ1-1	TGTGCCAGCAGCTTAGGTGACAGGGGGAACACTGAAGCTTTCTTT	CASSLGDRGNTEAFF
13	TRBV11-1	.	.	TRBJ1-1	TGTGCCAGCAGCTTAGGCATGAGCACTGAAGCTTTCTTT	CASSLGMSTEAFF
14	TRBV15	.	.	TRBJ2-1	TGTGCCACCAGCGGGACTTTCTCCTACAATGAGCAGTTCTTC	CATSGTFSYNEQFF
12	TRBV6-5	few	.	TRBJ2-7	TGTGCCAGCAGTCGGGACTTCTACGAGCAGTACTTC	CASSRDFYEQYF
15	TRBV29-1	.	TRBD2	TRBJ2-1	TGCAGCGTGGTAACTAGCGGGAGCCCCGGAGATGAGCAGTTCTTC	CSVVTSGSPGDEQFF
13	TRBV7-2	.	.	TRBJ2-3	TGTGCCAGCAGCTCATCCCCCATTGGGGCGCAGTATTTT	CASSSSPIGAQYF
16	TRBV7-2	.	.	TRBJ2-6	TGTGCCAGCAGCTTAGTGGGTGGCTCTGGGGCCAACGTCCTGACTTTC	CASSLVGGSGANVLTF
14	TRBV7-7	.	.	TRBJ2-7	TGTGCCAGCAGCTTAGCCTGGCCTCCAGAGAAGCAGTACTTC	CASSLAWPPEKQYF
17	TRBV6-1	.	.	TRBJ2-4	TGTGCCAGCAGTGAAGCCCGGCGGGTGGAGACCAAAAACATTCAGTACTTC	CASSEARRVETKNIQYF
14	TRBV2	few	.	TRBJ2-6	TGTGCCAGCAGTGAAACGGCCGGGGCCAACGTCCTGACTTTC	CASSETAGANVLTF
15	TRBV9	.	TRBD2	TRBJ2-1	TGTGCCAGCAGCGCGCGGGAGGTCACCTACAATGAGCAGTTCTTC	CASSAREVTYNEQFF
15	TRBV9	.	.	TRBJ1-1	TGTGCCAGCAGCCCACACAGGGCGGCGAACACTGAAGCTTTCTTT	CASSPHRAANTEAFF
17	TRBV11-2	.	.	TRBJ1-5	TGTGCCAGCAGCTTGGGCAGGGAGAAGCCTGATAATCAGCCCCAGCATTTT	CASSLGREKPDNQPQHF
14	TRBV27	.	.	TRBJ2-7	TGTGCCAGCAGTGTCCTACCCCAGTCCTACGAGCAGTACTTC	CASSVLPQSYEQYF
16	TRBV11-2	.	TRBD1	TRBJ1-1	TGTGCCAGCAGCAAAGCACCGGACAGGATGAACACTGAAGCTTTCTTT	CASSKAPDRMNTEAFF
13	TRBV10-3	.	.	TRBJ1-1	TGTGCCATCAGTGAAGAGAGGAACACTGAAGCTTTCTTT	CAISEERNTEAFF
15	TRBV5-5	.	.	TRBJ2-7	TGTGCCAGCAGCTTGGATTGGGGGGTCACCTACGAGCAGTACTTC	CASSLDWGVTYEQYF
14	TRBV5-1	.	TRBD1	TRBJ2-1	TGCGCCAGCAGCTTGGCCTACAGGGGAAATGAGCAGTTCTTC	CASSLAYRGNEQFF
15	TRBV19	.	.	TRBJ1-1	TGTGCCAGTAGTCTCCCGGGACATACGAACACTGAAGCTTTCTTT	CASSLPGHTNTEAFF
15	TRBV5-1	once	.	TRBJ1-5	TGCGCCAGCAGCATTGGGACTCACCCTGATCAGCCCCAGCATTTT	CASSIGTHPDQPQHF
16	TRBV7-9	.	TRBD1	TRBJ2-1	TGTGCCAGCAGCTTAGCACCGGGACAGGGGGCTAATGAGCAGTTCTTC	CASSLAPGQGANEQFF
14	TRBV28	.	.	TRBJ2-7	TGTGCCAGCACCCCTGGGGACGGCCGAGACGAGCAGTACTTC	CASTPGDGRDEQYF
17	TRBV5-4	.	TRBD1	TRBJ1-1	TGTGCCAGCAGCTCGGGGGCCGGGACAGGGCCAGGCACTGAAGCTTTCTTT	CASSSGAGTGPGTEAFF
14	TRBV6-1	.	TRBD1	TRBJ2-7	TGTGCCAGCGGCTCAGGGACAGCCAACTACGAGCAGTACTTC	CASGSGTANYEQYF
14	TRBV29-1	few	.	TRBJ2-3	TGCAGCGCCCCGGGCAGGGGCGATACAGATACGCAGTATTTT	CSAPGRGDTDTQYF
15	TRBV4-2	.	TRBD2	TRBJ2-1	TGTGCCAGCAGCGCCGGGACTAGCGGGATCAATGAGCAGTTCTTC	CASSAGTSGINEQFF
15	TRBV7-6	.	.	TRBJ1-5	TGTGCCAGCAGTCCCATGGCAGGGAACAATCAGCCCCAGCATTTT	CASSPMAGNNQPQHF
16	TRBV7-6	few	.	TRBJ1-1	TGTGCCAGCAGCTTCGGGAACCGGGCGATGAACACTGAAGCTTTCTTT	CASSFGNRAMNTEAFF